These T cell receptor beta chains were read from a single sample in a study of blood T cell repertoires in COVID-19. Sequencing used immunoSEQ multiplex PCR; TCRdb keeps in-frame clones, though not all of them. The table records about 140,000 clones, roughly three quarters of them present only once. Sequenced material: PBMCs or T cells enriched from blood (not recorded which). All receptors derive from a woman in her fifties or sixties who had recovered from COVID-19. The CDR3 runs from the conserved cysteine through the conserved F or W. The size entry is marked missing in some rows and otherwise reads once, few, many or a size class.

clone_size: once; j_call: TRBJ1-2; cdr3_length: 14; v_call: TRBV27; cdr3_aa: CASSLFGGTAGYTF
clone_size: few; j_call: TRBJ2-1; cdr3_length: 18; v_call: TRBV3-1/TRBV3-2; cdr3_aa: CASSQDPRRQDYFNEQFF
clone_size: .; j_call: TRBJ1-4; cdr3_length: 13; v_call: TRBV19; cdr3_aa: CASSIDLDEKLFF
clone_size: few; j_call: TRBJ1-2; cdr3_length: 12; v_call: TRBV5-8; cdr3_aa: CASSWPLDGYTF
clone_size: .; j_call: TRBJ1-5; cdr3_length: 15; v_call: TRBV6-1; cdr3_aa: CASSEPPGNNQPQHF
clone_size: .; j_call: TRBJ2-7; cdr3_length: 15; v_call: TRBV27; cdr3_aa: CASSFLPDRAYEQYF
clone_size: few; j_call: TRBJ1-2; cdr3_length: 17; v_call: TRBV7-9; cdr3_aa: CASSLSGAHLSDYGYTF
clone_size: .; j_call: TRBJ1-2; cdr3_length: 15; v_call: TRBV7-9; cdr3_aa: CASSLVSRPGAGYTF
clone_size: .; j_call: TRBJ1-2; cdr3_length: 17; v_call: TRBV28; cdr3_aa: CASSLLAGGPGNYGYTF
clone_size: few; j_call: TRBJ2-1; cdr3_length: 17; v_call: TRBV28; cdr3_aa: CASSSPDLAFAYNEQFF
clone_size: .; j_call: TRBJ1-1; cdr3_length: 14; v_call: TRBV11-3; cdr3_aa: CASSLNRGNTEAFF
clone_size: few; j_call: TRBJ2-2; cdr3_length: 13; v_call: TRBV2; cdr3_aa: CASSRQGHGELFF
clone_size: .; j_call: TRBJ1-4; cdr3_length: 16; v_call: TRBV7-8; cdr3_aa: CASSPGQGPGDEKLFF
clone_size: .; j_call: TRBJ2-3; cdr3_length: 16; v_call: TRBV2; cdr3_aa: CASRRTSGGNTDTQYF
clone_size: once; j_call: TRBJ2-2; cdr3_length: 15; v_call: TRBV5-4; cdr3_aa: CASSLDLANTGELFF
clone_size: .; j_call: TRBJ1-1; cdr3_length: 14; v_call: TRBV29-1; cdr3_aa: CSVRHQGVAAEAFF
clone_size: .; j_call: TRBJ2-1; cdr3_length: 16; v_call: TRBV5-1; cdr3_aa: CASSSGQGDVYNEQFF
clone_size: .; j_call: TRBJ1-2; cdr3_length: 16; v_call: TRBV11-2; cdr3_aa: CASSPPGSLSAYGYTF
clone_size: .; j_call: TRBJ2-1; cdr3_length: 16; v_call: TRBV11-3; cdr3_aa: CASSLDLGGGGNEQFF
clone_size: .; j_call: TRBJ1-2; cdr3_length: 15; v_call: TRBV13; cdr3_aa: CASRSMGVSNYGYTF
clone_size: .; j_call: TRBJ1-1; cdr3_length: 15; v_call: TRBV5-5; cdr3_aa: CASSFGTILTGGAFF
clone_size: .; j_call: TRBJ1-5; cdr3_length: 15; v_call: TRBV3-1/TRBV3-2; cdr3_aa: CASSQDPSGGQPQHF
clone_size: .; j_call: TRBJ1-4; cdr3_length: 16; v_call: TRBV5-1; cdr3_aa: CASSPGSEGGTEKLFF
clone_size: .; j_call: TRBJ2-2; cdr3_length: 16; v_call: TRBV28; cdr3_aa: CASSPGGQGGAGELFF
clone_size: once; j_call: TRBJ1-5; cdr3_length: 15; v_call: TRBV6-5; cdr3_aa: CASSPGTGINQPQHF
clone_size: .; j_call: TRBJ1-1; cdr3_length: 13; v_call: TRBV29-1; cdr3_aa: CSVSGAGNTEAFF
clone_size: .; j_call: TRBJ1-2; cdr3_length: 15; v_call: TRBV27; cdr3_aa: CASSLSATGFYGYTF
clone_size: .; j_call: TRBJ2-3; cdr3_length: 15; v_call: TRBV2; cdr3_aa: CASSRLAGSSDTQYF
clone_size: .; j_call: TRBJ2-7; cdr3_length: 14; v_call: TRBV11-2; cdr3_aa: CASSLPGSPYEQYF
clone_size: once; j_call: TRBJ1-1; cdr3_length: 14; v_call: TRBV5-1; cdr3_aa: CASSFGTGSTEAFF
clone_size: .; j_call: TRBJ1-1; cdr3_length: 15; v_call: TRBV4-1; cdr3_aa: CASSQNPTGVTEAFF
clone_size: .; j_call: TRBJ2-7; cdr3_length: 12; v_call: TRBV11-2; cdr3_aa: CASSPSGYEQYF
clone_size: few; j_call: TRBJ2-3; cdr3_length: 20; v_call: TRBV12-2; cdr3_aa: CASRLSAGSLKLAGTNTQYF
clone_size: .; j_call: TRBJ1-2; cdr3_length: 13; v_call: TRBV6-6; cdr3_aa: CASRTGGDGGYTF
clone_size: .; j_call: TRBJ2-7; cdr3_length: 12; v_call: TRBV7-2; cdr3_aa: CASSHGSYEQYF
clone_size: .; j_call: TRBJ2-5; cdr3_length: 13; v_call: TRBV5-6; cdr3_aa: CASSLQTRETQYF
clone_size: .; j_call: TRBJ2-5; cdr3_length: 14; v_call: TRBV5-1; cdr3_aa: CASSWGDREETQYF
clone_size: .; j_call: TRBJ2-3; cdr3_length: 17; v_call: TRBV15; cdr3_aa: CATSSSGGPRNKDTQYF
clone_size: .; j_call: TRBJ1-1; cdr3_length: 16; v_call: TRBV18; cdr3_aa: CASSPLDRGGDTEAFF
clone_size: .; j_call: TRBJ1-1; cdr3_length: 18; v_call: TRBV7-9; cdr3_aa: CASSLSTRGGEGKTEAFF
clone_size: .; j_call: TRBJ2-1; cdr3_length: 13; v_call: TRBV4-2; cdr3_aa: CASSQERLNEQFF
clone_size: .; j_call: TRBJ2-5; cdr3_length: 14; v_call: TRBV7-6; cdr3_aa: CASSYSGGKETQYF
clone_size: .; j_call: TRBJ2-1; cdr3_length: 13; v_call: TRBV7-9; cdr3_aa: CASNSFDRDEQFF
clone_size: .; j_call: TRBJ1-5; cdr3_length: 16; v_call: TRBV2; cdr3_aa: CASTLTPQGSNQPQHF
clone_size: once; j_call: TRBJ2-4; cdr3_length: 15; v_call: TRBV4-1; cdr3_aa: CASKVTVLAKNIQYF